The T cell receptor beta chain described here comes from a study of cytomegalovirus exposure and HLA in healthy donors. Trimming left V 6 bases short and J 3 bases short, with 12 bases between. From germline, CDR1 is ENHRY and CDR2 SYGVKD. The CDR3 has 14 residues. In regard to this clone: Its antigen is as yet unknown.

Study-wide findings and caveats: The authors reported that TCR beta sequences could predict HLA-A and HLA-B alleles. These predictions were accurate for most subjects in the first cohort. Later genetic work tied a missense DCLRE1C variant to beta-chain V and J trimming.

Every donor was a healthy person donating bone marrow. Donors were ostensibly healthy at sampling, although undocumented immune exposures were probable. Researchers ran the PCR with 60 Vbeta and 13 Jbeta primers. The assay was immunoSEQ multiplex PCR, and TCRdb's table has in-frame clones only and misses some. This sample has about 130,000 clones, with around four fifths found just once. The sequenced sample was PBMCs. The receptor was isolated from a female donor in good health and CMV-seronegative. The chain carries TRBV10-3 and TRBJ1-5, with D unresolved. DNA for the CDR3: TGTGCCATCAGCCCTGGAAGCGTCAATCAGCCCCAGCATTTT. It translates to CAISPGSVNQPQHF.